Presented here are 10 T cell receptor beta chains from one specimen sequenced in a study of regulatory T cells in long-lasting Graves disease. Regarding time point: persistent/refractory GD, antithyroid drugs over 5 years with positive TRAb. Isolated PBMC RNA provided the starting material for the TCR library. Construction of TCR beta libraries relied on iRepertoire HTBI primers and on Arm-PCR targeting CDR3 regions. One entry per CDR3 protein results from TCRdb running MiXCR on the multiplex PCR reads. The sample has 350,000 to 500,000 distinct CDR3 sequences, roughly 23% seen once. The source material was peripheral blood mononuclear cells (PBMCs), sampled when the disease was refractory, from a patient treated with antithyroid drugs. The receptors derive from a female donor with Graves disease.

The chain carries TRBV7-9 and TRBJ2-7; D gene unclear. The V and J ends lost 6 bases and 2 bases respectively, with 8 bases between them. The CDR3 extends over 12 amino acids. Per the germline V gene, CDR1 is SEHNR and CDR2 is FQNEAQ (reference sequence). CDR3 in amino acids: CASSMETYEQYF. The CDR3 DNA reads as TGTGCCAGCAGTATGGAGACCTACGAGCAGTACTTC.

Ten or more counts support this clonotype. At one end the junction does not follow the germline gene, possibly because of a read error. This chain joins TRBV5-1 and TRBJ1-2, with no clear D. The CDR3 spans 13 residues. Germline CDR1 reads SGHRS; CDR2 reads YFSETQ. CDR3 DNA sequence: TGTGCCAGCAGCTTGCGACTAAACTATGGCTACACCTTC. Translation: CASSLRLNYGYTF.

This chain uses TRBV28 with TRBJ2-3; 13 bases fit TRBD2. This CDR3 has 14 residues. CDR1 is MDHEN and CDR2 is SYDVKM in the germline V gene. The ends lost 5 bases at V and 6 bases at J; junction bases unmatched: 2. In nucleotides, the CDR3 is TGTGCCAGCAGTGGACTAGCGGGAGCCGATACGCAGTATTTT. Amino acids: CASSGLAGADTQYF.

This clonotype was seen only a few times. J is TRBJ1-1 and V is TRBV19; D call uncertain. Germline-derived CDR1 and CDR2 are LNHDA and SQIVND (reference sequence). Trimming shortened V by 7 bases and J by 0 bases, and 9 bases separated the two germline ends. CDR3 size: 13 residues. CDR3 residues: CASIDQMNTEAFF. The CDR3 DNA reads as TGTGCCAGTATTGACCAGATGAACACTGAAGCTTTCTTT.

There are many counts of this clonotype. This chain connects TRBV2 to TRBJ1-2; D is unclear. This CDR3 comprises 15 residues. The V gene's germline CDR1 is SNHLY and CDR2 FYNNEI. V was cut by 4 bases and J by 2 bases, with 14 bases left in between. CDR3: CASSGRSEPNYGYTF. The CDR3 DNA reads TGTGCCAGCAGTGGTCGGTCAGAGCCAAACTATGGCTACACCTTC. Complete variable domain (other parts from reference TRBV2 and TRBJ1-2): EPEVTQTPSHQVTQMGQEVILRCVPISNHLYFYWYRQILGQKVEFLVSFYNNEISEKSEIFDDQFSVERPDGSNFTLKIRSTKLEDSAMYFCASSGRSEPNYGYTFGSGTRLTVV.

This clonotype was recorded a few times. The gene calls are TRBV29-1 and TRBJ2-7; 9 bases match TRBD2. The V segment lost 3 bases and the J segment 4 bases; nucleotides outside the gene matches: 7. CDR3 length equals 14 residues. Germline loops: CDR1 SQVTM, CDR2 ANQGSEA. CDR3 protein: CSVEASGNLYEQYF. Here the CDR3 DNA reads TGCAGCGTTGAGGCTAGCGGGAATCTATACGAGCAGTACTTC.

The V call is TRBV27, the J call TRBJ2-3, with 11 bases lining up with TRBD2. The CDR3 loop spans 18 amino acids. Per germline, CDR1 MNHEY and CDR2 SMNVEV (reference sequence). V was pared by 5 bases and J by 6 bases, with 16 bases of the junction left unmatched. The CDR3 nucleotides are TGTGCCAGCAGTCCCCGACTAGCGGGACAGCTTGGATCGGATACGCAGTATTTT. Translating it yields CASSPRLAGQLGSDTQYF.

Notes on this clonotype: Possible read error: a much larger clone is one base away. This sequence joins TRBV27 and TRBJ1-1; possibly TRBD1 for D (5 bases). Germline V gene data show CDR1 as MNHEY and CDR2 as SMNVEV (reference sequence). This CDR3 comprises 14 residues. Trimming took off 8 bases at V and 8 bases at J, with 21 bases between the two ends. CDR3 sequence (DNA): TGTGCCAGCGGTTCACCGGGGGTTGTGTTGGAAGCTTTCTTT. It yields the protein CASGSPGVVLEAFF.

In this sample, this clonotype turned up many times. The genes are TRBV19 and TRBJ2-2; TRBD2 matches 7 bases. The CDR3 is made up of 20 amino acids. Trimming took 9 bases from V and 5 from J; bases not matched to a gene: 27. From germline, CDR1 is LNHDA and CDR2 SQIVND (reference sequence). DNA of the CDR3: TGTGCCAGCTCTTCCCTGTCAGGCGGGAGCTCATATGGAAAAACCGGGGAGCTGTTTTTT. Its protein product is CASSSLSGGSSYGKTGELFF.

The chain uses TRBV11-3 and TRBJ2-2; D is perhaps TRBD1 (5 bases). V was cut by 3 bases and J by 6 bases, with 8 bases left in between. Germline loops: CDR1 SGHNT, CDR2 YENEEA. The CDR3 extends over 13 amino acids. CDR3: CASSFSGPGELFF. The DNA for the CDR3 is TGTGCCAGCAGCTTCTCAGGGCCCGGGGAGCTGTTTTTT. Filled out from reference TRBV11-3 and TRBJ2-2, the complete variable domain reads EAGVVQSPRYKIIEKKQPVAFWCNPISGHNTLYWYLQNLGQGPELLIRYENEEAVDDSQLPKDRFSAERLKGVDSTLKIQPAELGDSAVYLCASSFSGPGELFFGEGSRLTVL.